This entry concerns a single T cell receptor (beta chain). Under the authors' procedure: By means of reference gene primer amplification, nucleated cell counts were estimated. The assay was immunoSEQ multiplex PCR, and TCRdb's table has in-frame clones only and misses some. Clone size and V and J calls were adopted from that table, with D and trimming inferred from the DNA. The data contain about 76,000 clones, 86% of them singletons. The data are from a study of blood T cell repertoires in COVID-19. Study-wide background: From the United States, Italy and Spain came samples of acute and convalescent COVID-19. The analysed material was cDNA or gDNA that came from T cells, B-cell-depleted T cells, or PBMCs.

Germline assignment: CDR1 SGHRS and CDR2 YFSETQ. The CDR3 is made up of 15 amino acids. Trimming stripped 0 bases from V and 2 bases from J, with 9 bases between. This clonotype was sampled from a human donor in a cohort sampled during active COVID-19. Sequencing was carried out using peripheral blood. The V and J genes are TRBV5-1 and TRBJ1-3; possible D gene TRBD1, 6 bases. CDR3 nucleotides: TGCGCCAGCAGCTTGGACAGGGCAGCTGGAAACACCATATATTTT. Amino acid sequence: CASSLDRAAGNTIYF.